Listed below are T cell receptor beta chains from one sample, sequenced in a study of post-analysis software for immune sequencing data. One entry per CDR3 protein, called by TCRdb with MiXCR from the PCR reads. The sample yields 150,000 to 200,000 distinct CDR3 sequences, about 34% seen once. The specimen comprised blood, sampled after autologous hematopoietic stem cell transplantation. These TCRs come from a girl aged 5-17 years with multiple sclerosis. CDR3s include the opening cysteine and the closing phenylalanine or tryptophan. A D gene is named only where the DNA matches it firmly. A row's size may be missing; if present it is once, few, many or a size class.

V	length	D	J	size	DNA	CDR3
TRBV18	13	.	TRBJ2-7	.	TGTGCCAGCTCACCAGCAGGGTCCTACGAGCAGTACTTC	CASSPAGSYEQYF
TRBV9	17	TRBD2	TRBJ2-5	.	TGTGCCAGCAGCCTCAGCGGGGGGGCCGTCTTATACGGGACCCAGTACTTC	CASSLSGGAVLYGTQYF
TRBV12-3/TRBV12-4	14	.	TRBJ2-5	.	TGTGCCAGCAGTCCCCTCGAGGGGGGTGTGGCCCAGTACTTC	CASSPLEGGVAQYF
TRBV7-2	14	.	TRBJ2-4	.	TGTGCCAGCAGCCCAAGTTGGCTAGAAAACATTCAGTACTTC	CASSPSWLENIQYF
TRBV20-1	15	TRBD2	TRBJ2-7	many	TGCAGTGCCATCAGGGGCACTAGCGGGGCCTACGAGCAGTACTTC	CSAIRGTSGAYEQYF
TRBV28	12	.	TRBJ2-7	.	TGTGCCAGCAGGATGCCCTCCTACGAGCAGTACTTC	CASRMPSYEQYF
TRBV6-5	14	.	TRBJ1-1	.	TGTGCCAGCACCTGGGGCGCGGGAAACACTGAAGCTTTCTTT	CASTWGAGNTEAFF
TRBV24-1	11	.	TRBJ2-5	few	TGTGCCACCAGTGATTTTAAGACCCAGTACTTC	CATSDFKTQYF
TRBV20-1	15	.	TRBJ2-3	few	TGCAGTGTTAACCCTTCGGGGGCTAGCACAGATACGCAGTATTTT	CSVNPSGASTDTQYF
TRBV11-2	14	.	TRBJ2-1	few	TGTGCCAGCAGCTTAAGGGCTGCGGGGAATGAGCAGTTCTTC	CASSLRAAGNEQFF
TRBV20-1	15	TRBD1	TRBJ2-5	few	TGCAGTGCTACCGTTAGGACAGGGGGAAACAATGAGCAGTACTTC	CSATVRTGGNNEQYF
TRBV2	17	.	TRBJ2-3	few	TGTGCCAGCAGTGAAGCAGAGGAGTGGGGGTTCACAGATACGCAGTATTTT	CASSEAEEWGFTDTQYF
TRBV6-4	15	TRBD2	TRBJ2-1	few	TGTGCCAGCACCCCGCGGGGGGGCCCCTACAATGAGCAGTTCTTC	CASTPRGGPYNEQFF
TRBV12-3/TRBV12-4	15	TRBD2	TRBJ2-1	.	TGTGCCAGCAGCCCGAGCGGGGGCTCCTACAATGAGCAGTTCTTC	CASSPSGGSYNEQFF
TRBV3-1	17	TRBD2	TRBJ2-1	.	TGTGCCAGCAGCGGAGGGACTAGCGGGCTTGGGTACAATGAGCAGTTCTTC	CASSGGTSGLGYNEQFF
TRBV7-8	15	TRBD2	TRBJ2-5	.	TGTGCCAGCAGCGGACTAGCGGGGGACCAAGAGACCCAGTACTTC	CASSGLAGDQETQYF
TRBV29-1	14	TRBD2	TRBJ2-1	many	TGCAGCGTCATTGGGACTAGCGGATACAATGAGCAGTTCTTC	CSVIGTSGYNEQFF
TRBV5-1	13	.	TRBJ2-7	.	TGCGCCAGCCGAGCACGGCAGTTCGACGAGCAGTACTTC	CASRARQFDEQYF
TRBV24-1	13	TRBD1	TRBJ2-3	.	TGTGCCACCCGGGACAGCTTCACAGATACGCAGTATTTT	CATRDSFTDTQYF
TRBV5-1	15	TRBD1	TRBJ1-1	few	TGCGCCAGCAGCATAGGGACAGTCCGTAAGACTGAAGCTTTCTTT	CASSIGTVRKTEAFF
TRBV5-1	14	.	TRBJ2-1	few	TGCGCCAGCAGCTTGATGATGGTGGGCAATGAGCAGTTCTTC	CASSLMMVGNEQFF
TRBV15	23	TRBD2	TRBJ2-5	few	TGTGCCACCAGCAGGCCTATTAGAGAAGCCCCGGGACTAGCGGGAGGGCTACGAGAGACCCAGTACTTC	CATSRPIREAPGLAGGLRETQYF
TRBV7-9	13	.	TRBJ2-1	few	TGTGCCAGCAGCTTAGCCATCTACAATGAGCAGTTCTTC	CASSLAIYNEQFF
TRBV20-1	12	TRBD1	TRBJ1-1	few	TGCAGTGCTAGAGGACAGGGGACTGAAGCTTTCTTT	CSARGQGTEAFF
TRBV6-4	13	TRBD2	TRBJ2-2	.	TGTGCCAGCAGTGACGGACTAGCCGGGGAGCTGTTTTTT	CASSDGLAGELFF
TRBV20-1	13	.	TRBJ2-5	.	TGCAGTGCTGGGAGGACCGGACCGGGGACCCAGTACTTC	CSAGRTGPGTQYF
TRBV27	15	.	TRBJ2-1	.	TGTGCCAGCAGCGGCCCTGCGGGATTCCACAATGAGCAGTTCTTC	CASSGPAGFHNEQFF
TRBV15	16	.	TRBJ1-5	few	TGTGCCACCAGCAGAGATCCGAAGCCCCGGAGGCCGCCCCAGCATTTT	CATSRDPKPRRPPQHF
TRBV5-1	14	.	TRBJ2-2	.	TGCGCCAGCAGCTTGGGGCAGGGTAGCGGGGAGCTGTTTTTT	CASSLGQGSGELFF
TRBV7-9	17	.	TRBJ2-6	few	TGTGCCAGCAGCTTCAACCAGGGTCCTCCCGGGGCCAACGTCCTGACTTTC	CASSFNQGPPGANVLTF
TRBV18	15	.	TRBJ1-5	.	TGTGCCAGCTCACCACTTGGGTTAGGCAATCAGCCCCAGCATTTT	CASSPLGLGNQPQHF
TRBV7-2	13	.	TRBJ2-7	few	TGTGCCAGCAGCTTACACAGTTCCTACGAGCAGTACTTC	CASSLHSSYEQYF
TRBV20-1	15	TRBD2	TRBJ2-3	few	TGCAGTGCCTCGGGACTAGCGGGAGGAACAGATACGCAGTATTTT	CSASGLAGGTDTQYF
TRBV4-3	15	.	TRBJ2-3	.	TGCGCCAGCAGCCAAGAGCTCCCTAGCACAGATACGCAGTATTTT	CASSQELPSTDTQYF
TRBV7-9	17	TRBD2	TRBJ2-1	few	TGTGCCAGCAGCTTAGGCTATGGGCGGGAGCTAACAAATGAGCAGTTCTTC	CASSLGYGRELTNEQFF
TRBV14	15	TRBD2	TRBJ2-5	few	TGTGCCAGCAGCCAAGACGGACTAGCGGGAGAGACGCAGTACTTC	CASSQDGLAGETQYF
TRBV5-1	13	.	TRBJ2-3	.	TGCGCCAGCAGTCTTGCCCCGACAGATACGCAGTATTTT	CASSLAPTDTQYF
TRBV28	14	.	TRBJ2-1	few	TGTGCCAGCAGCATGCGGGGAAGAAACAATGAGCAGTTCTTC	CASSMRGRNNEQFF
TRBV20-1	14	.	TRBJ1-6	many	TGCAGTGCTAGAGTGGGGACCGAGAATTCACCCCTCCACTTT	CSARVGTENSPLHF
TRBV20-1	13	TRBD1	TRBJ1-2	.	TGCAGTGCCACCTTCAGGGGGTTCGATGGCTACACCTTC	CSATFRGFDGYTF
TRBV12-5	12	.	TRBJ2-6	.	TGTGCTAGTGGTTTGACCCCTTTTGACCTGACTTTC	CASGLTPFDLTF
TRBV5-1	15	.	TRBJ2-7	few	TGCGCCAGCAGCTTGGACAGGACCCTCTCCTACGAGCAGTACTTC	CASSLDRTLSYEQYF
TRBV9	15	.	TRBJ2-3	.	TGTGCCAGCAGCACCACAGGGATCAACACAGATACGCAGTATTTT	CASSTTGINTDTQYF
TRBV7-9	15	TRBD1	TRBJ2-7	.	TGTGCCAGCAGCTTAGCGCGGACAGGGAACTACGAGCAGTACTTC	CASSLARTGNYEQYF
TRBV2	12	.	TRBJ2-1	few	TGTGCCAGCAGTGAAGGACCCCCCATTCGGTTCTTC	CASSEGPPIRFF
TRBV19	14	TRBD1	TRBJ2-7	.	TGTGCCACCTCCTGGGGACAGGCGTCCTACGAGCAGTACTTC	CATSWGQASYEQYF
TRBV9	15	.	TRBJ2-1	few	TGTGCCAGCAGCGTAGAAACAGGGCCTTACAATGAGCAGTTCTTC	CASSVETGPYNEQFF
TRBV5-1	14	TRBD2	TRBJ2-1	.	TGCGCCAGCAGCCCAGGGACTAGTCGGAATGAGCAGTTCTTC	CASSPGTSRNEQFF
TRBV12-3/TRBV12-4	14	.	TRBJ2-1	.	TGTGCCAGCGGCCTAGCGAGAGGTCGGGATGAGCAGTTCTTC	CASGLARGRDEQFF
TRBV7-3	16	.	TRBJ2-3	.	TGTGCCAGCAGCCAAGGCGGCAGGGGGGACACAGATACGCAGTATTTT	CASSQGGRGDTDTQYF
TRBV20-1	15	TRBD1	TRBJ1-5	.	TGCAGTGCTAGAATCAAGACAGGGGCCAATCAGCCCCAGCATTTT	CSARIKTGANQPQHF
TRBV10-3	15	.	TRBJ2-7	many	TGTGCCATCAGTGATGGTGGGGGAGTTAGCCACGAGCAGTACTTC	CAISDGGGVSHEQYF
TRBV6-5	15	TRBD2	TRBJ2-5	.	TGTGCCGTTGCCGGGCTAGCGGGGGTTATCCATGAGCAGTACTTC	CAVAGLAGVIHEQYF
TRBV6-2/TRBV6-3	17	TRBD2	TRBJ2-1	.	TGTGCCAGCAGTTACTCATTACTAGCGGGAAGCTACAATGAGCAGTTCTTC	CASSYSLLAGSYNEQFF